This TCR beta chain comes out of a study of T cells in Graves' hyperthyroidism and ophthalmopathy. In the study overall: Before any treatment, at initial diagnosis, peripheral blood was collected. The study, taken as a whole, reports: Ophthalmopathy was distinguished from stable hyperthyroidism by 13 V-J signatures.

With respect to this clonotype: The antigen remains undetermined.

What was amplified from RNA transcripts were TCR beta CDR3 regions. The HTBI primer set served for first-round RT-PCR of the TCR CDR3. TCRdb re-analysed the multiplex PCR reads in MiXCR, keeping a single row per CDR3 protein. The data hold about 640,000 distinct CDR3 sequences, with around 21% observed a single time. The CDR3 contains 13 residues. Germline values: CDR1 DFQATT, CDR2 SNEGSKA (reference sequence). The V gene end was trimmed by 2 bases and the J gene end by 3 bases; junction bases not matched to a gene: 4. The cohort's ophthalmopathy patients, a group with duration under 3 months, had a Clinical Activity Score of at least 3 and a NOSPECS grade of at least 4.

This chain uses TRBV20-1 with TRBJ2-7; 7 nucleotides agree with TRBD1. The receptor comes from a man aged 25 to 40 with Graves' ophthalmopathy. The specimen sequenced was blood. CDR3 nucleotides: TGCAGTGCTAGAACAGGGGTCCTCTACGAGCAGTACTTC. It encodes CSARTGVLYEQYF.